Below are 11 T cell receptor beta chains sequenced from a single sample in a study of shared T cell receptors in the human thymus (dated by TCRdb to the early 2020s). The method was the immunoSEQ multiplex PCR assay. This is the immuneACCESS table as TCRdb keeps it, with only in-frame sequences that have V and J called. A part of the clones is gone; compared with another copy, unresolved V genes explain less than half, and the rest is unexplained. A total of hundreds of thousands of clones appear in this sample, more than 75% of them only once. The ten most abundant clones make up roughly 0.0097% of the sample. Another study also made use of these data, one on human thymus T cells.

The sample was thymocytes. Source of these receptors: a boy younger than two with a congenital heart defect. Donor details come from another sample of the same person, matched by shared clones.

The chain carries TRBV7-6 and TRBJ2-5; D might be TRBD1 (5 bases). Germline-derived CDR1 and CDR2 are SGHVS and FNYEAQ. The CDR3 runs to 17 residues. V lost 1 base and J 1 base, leaving 16 bases between the germline ends. The CDR3, as DNA: TGTGCCAGCAGCTTAGTGATAACAGGCTATTTCCAAGAGACCCAGTACTTC. Its protein product is CASSLVITGYFQETQYF.

Only one count was recorded for this clone. This sequence joins TRBV29-1 and TRBJ2-5; a weak D match, TRBD2 (6 bases). The CDR3 spans 14 residues. In germline, CDR1 is SQVTM, CDR2 ANQGSEA. DNA of the CDR3: TGCTCGACCTCGGAATCGGGGGTACAAGAGACCCAGTACTTC. Protein sequence: CSTSESGVQETQYF.

V usage is TRBV5-4 and J usage is TRBJ2-5; 15 nucleotides align to TRBD2. Germline trimming cut 5 bases from V and 5 bases from J; bases unmatched to any gene: 4. Germline V CDR1 and CDR2: SGHNT, YYREEE (reference sequence). The CDR3 spans 15 residues. CDR3 DNA sequence: TGTGCCAGCAGTCAAGGGACTAGCGGGAGGGAGACCCAGTACTTC. Translation gives CASSQGTSGRETQYF.

This clone was recorded a few times. The V gene is TRBV5-8, the J gene TRBJ1-2; 7 bases match TRBD1. Germline trimming cut 4 bases from V and 6 bases from J; bases unmatched to any gene: 9. CDR1 is SGHTS and CDR2 is YDEGEE in the germline V gene. CDR3 size: 14 residues. CDR3 loop: CASSLDDRENGYTF. The CDR3 DNA is TGTGCCAGCAGCCTGGATGACAGGGAGAATGGCTACACCTTC.

There are a few counts of this clone. The chain employs TRBV5-6 and TRBJ2-5; 8 bases fit TRBD2. The J call may not be correct, given that the DNA end is closer to TRBJ2-7. CDR3 length: 15 amino acids. Germline CDR1 and CDR2: SGHDT and YYEEEE. The CDR3 coding sequence is TGTGCCAGCAGCTTGTCAGCGGGAGAAAGCTGCGAGCAGTACTTC. It is translated as CASSLSAGESCEQYF.

The chain links TRBV5-1 to TRBJ2-7, with 11 bases identical to TRBD1. The CDR3 has 14 amino acids. V lost 4 bases to trimming and J lost 5 bases; unmatched junction nucleotides: 5. The germline V gene has CDR1 SGHRS and CDR2 YFSETQ. In nucleotides, the CDR3 is TGCGCCAGCAGCCCCGGACAGGGGGCAAACGAGCAGTACTTC. This sequence encodes CASSPGQGANEQYF. Variable domain in full (rest from reference TRBV5-1 and TRBJ2-7): KAGVTQTPRYLIKTRGQQVTLSCSPISGHRSVSWYQQTPGQGLQFLFEYFSETQRNKGNFPGRFSGRQFSNSRSEMNVSTLELGDSALYLCASSPGQGANEQYFGPGTRLTVT.

The chain uses TRBV6-1 and TRBJ1-5; 11 nucleotides align to TRBD1. The germline gives CDR1 MNHNS, CDR2 SASEGT. V lost 0 bases to trimming and J lost 5 bases; unmatched junction nucleotides: 3. This CDR3 region has 16 residues. For the CDR3, the DNA is TGTGCCAGCAGTGAAGCAGGGACAGGGGGTGATCAGCCCCAGCATTTT. The encoded protein is CASSEAGTGGDQPQHF.

The DNA for the CDR3 is TGTGCCAGTAACGATGCAGTTAACTATGGCTACACCTTC. This gives the protein CASNDAVNYGYTF. V gene TRBV19 combines with J gene TRBJ1-2, with no clear D. The CDR3 is 13 residues long. V was clipped by 7 bases and J by 1 base, with 10 bases between them. Per the germline V gene, CDR1 is LNHDA and CDR2 is SQIVND (reference sequence).

The chain has TRBV27 and TRBJ2-5, with D maybe TRBD2 (6 bases). Germline-derived CDR1 and CDR2 are MNHEY and SMNVEV (reference sequence). Trimming removed 4 bases from V and 2 bases from J, with 11 bases in between. CDR3 length: 14 residues. This chain's CDR3 is CASSSRLEQETQYF. CDR3 DNA: TGTGCCAGCAGTTCCCGACTAGAGCAAGAGACCCAGTACTTC.

The V and J genes are TRBV30 and TRBJ1-2; the match to TRBD1 covers 8 bases. The CDR3 has 13 residues. CDR1 is GTSNPN and CDR2 is SVGIG in the germline V gene (reference sequence). Trimming at V came to 0 bases and at J to 5 bases, leaving 2 bases not matched to a gene. The CDR3 loop is CAWSVQGAYGYTF. The DNA for the CDR3 is TGTGCCTGGAGTGTCCAGGGGGCGTATGGCTACACCTTC. Filled out from reference TRBV30 and TRBJ1-2, the complete variable domain reads SQTIHQWPATLVQPVGSPLSLECTVEGTSNPNLYWYRQAAGRGLQLLFYSVGIGQISSEVPQNLSASRPQDRQFILSSKKLLLSDSGFYLCAWSVQGAYGYTFGSGTRLTVV.

The genes are TRBV27 and TRBJ2-1; TRBD1 might be the D (6 bases). The CDR3 runs 18 residues. V was clipped by 3 bases and J by 5 bases, with 23 bases between them. From germline, CDR1 is MNHEY and CDR2 SMNVEV (reference sequence). The CDR3 nucleotides read TGTGCCAGCAGTTTCCCACAGGGCCCGAGACCTCCCAACAATGAGCAGTTCTTC. It codes for CASSFPQGPRPPNNEQFF.